These 17 T cell receptor beta chains originate from one sample sequenced in a study of human T cells and chemical hapten exposure. Specified time point: pre-sensitization, week 0. Treatment reported: therapeutic diphenylcyclopropenone sensitization with weekly scalp DPC. One entry per CDR3 protein, called by TCRdb with MiXCR from the RACE reads. The sample shows about 290,000 distinct CDR3 sequences, about 7.7% of them seen only once. The input for sequencing was whole blood, taken in connection with sensitization to the hapten diphenylcyclopropenone (DPC). These receptors came from a man younger than 35 with alopecia areata. Some clones in this sample may be carry-over from other donors' samples.

Only a few counts were recorded for this clonotype. V gene TRBV20-1 combines with J gene TRBJ2-7; D ambiguous. The CDR3 spans 12 residues. Trimming took 2 bases from V and 4 from J, leaving 9 bases between them. Per the germline V gene, CDR1 is DFQATT and CDR2 is SNEGSKA (reference sequence). CDR3 sequence (DNA): TGCAGTGCTAGACCAACCATTTACGAGCAGTACTTC. As protein: CSARPTIYEQYF.

The chain couples TRBV18 to TRBJ1-4; D ambiguous. The CDR3 length is 13 residues. The V gene's germline CDR1 is KGHSH and CDR2 LQKENI. The germline V and J ends were trimmed by 6 bases and 8 bases, with 13 bases remaining between them. The CDR3 loop reads CASSLRTDEKLFF. CDR3 coding DNA: TGTGCCAGCTCGCTCAGGACGGACGAAAAACTGTTTTTT. Using reference TRBV18 and TRBJ1-4 for the parts outside the CDR3, the full variable domain is NAGVMQNPRHLVRRRGQEARLRCSPMKGHSHVYWYRQLPEEGLKFMVYLQKENIIDESGMPKERFSAEFPKEGPSILRIQQVVRGDSAAYFCASSLRTDEKLFFGSGTQLSVL.

This chain links TRBV7-9 with TRBJ1-4, with unresolved D. The germline V and J ends were trimmed by 5 bases and 8 bases, with 12 bases remaining between them. In germline, CDR1 is SEHNR, CDR2 FQNEAQ (reference sequence). This CDR3 has 13 amino acids. The CDR3 coding sequence is TGTGCCAGCAGCCGTATCTTAAGAGAAAAACTGTTTTTT. Its protein product is CASSRILREKLFF.

Ten or more counts support this clonotype. This rearrangement joins TRBV20-1 to TRBJ2-1; D may be TRBD1 or TRBD2 (5 bases each). The CDR3 is 13 amino acids. CDR1 is DFQATT, CDR2 SNEGSKA, per germline (reference sequence). Trimming pared 6 bases from V and 3 bases from J, leaving 12 bases between. The CDR3 reads CSALLGVYNEQFF. The CDR3 nucleotides are TGCAGTGCATTGCTGGGGGTCTACAATGAGCAGTTCTTC.

This clonotype showed up just a few times. This sequence joins TRBV20-1 and TRBJ1-2; D gene ambiguous. CDR3 length: 14 residues. Trimming took 2 bases from V and 4 from J, leaving 14 bases between them. From germline, CDR1 is DFQATT and CDR2 SNEGSKA (reference sequence). The CDR3 DNA follows: TGCAGTGCTAGACCAGTCGAGGGCATCTATGGCTACACCTTC. As protein: CSARPVEGIYGYTF.

There are many counts of this clonotype. The chain recombines TRBV2 with TRBJ1-4; D is possibly TRBD1 (6 bases). CDR3 length: 14 amino acids. The germline V gene encodes CDR1 SNHLY and CDR2 FYNNEI. Trimming stripped 6 bases from V and 5 bases from J, with 13 bases between. The CDR3 loop is CASRYDRLNEKLFF. CDR3 DNA: TGTGCCAGCAGATACGACAGGTTGAATGAAAAACTGTTTTTT.

This clonotype has at least ten counts. The chain uses TRBV6-5 and TRBJ1-1, with D unclear. Trimming stripped 7 bases from V and 11 bases from J, with 20 bases between. CDR3 length: 13 residues. CDR1 MNHEY and CDR2 SVGAGI come from the germline V gene. The CDR3 here is CASNPNAWGAAFF. The CDR3 DNA reads as TGTGCCAGCAACCCTAATGCGTGGGGTGCGGCTTTCTTT.

The sample holds a few counts of this clonotype. This sequence joins TRBV20-1 and TRBJ2-3; D uncertain. Trimming cost V 0 bases and J 9 bases, with 7 bases left between them. Looked up from germline, CDR1 is DFQATT and CDR2 is SNEGSKA (reference sequence). CDR3 size: 11 residues. The CDR3 sequence: CSAREGPTQYF. In nucleotides, the CDR3 is TGCAGTGCTAGAGAAGGGCCGACGCAGTATTTT.

The chain links TRBV5-1 to TRBJ2-3; 7 positions agree with TRBD2. V was clipped by 4 bases and J by 1 base; unmatched bases: 3. CDR1 and CDR2 from the germline V gene are SGHRS and YFSETQ. The CDR3 loop spans 14 amino acids. The CDR3 nucleotides read TGCGCCAGCAGCACAACTAGCGGCACAGATACGCAGTATTTT. It encodes CASSTTSGTDTQYF.

The sample holds a few counts of this clonotype. The gene calls are TRBV5-1 and TRBJ2-1, with 9 bases aligning to TRBD2. With V trimmed by 2 bases and J by 7 bases, 7 bases remained unmatched. The germline CDR1 and CDR2 sequences are SGHRS and YFSETQ. This CDR3 comprises 15 residues. CDR3 nucleotide sequence: TGCGCCAGCAGCTTACCCGGGACTAGCTATAATGAGCAGTTCTTC. Residues: CASSLPGTSYNEQFF.

This clonotype appeared many times. The V gene is TRBV24-1, the J gene TRBJ2-3; no clear D. The V gene's germline CDR1 is KGHDR and CDR2 SFDVKD. The CDR3 sequence is 13 residues long. V gave up 5 bases and J gave up 4 bases, with 9 bases separating them. The CDR3: CATSASSADTQYF. CDR3 in DNA: TGTGCCACCAGTGCCAGCTCCGCAGATACGCAGTATTTT.

The chain employs TRBV7-2 and TRBJ2-5; D gene ambiguous. Germline assignment: CDR1 SGHTA and CDR2 FQGNSA. This CDR3 has 13 residues. Trimming removed 0 bases at V and 5 bases at J, with 7 bases between. The CDR3 region has the DNA TGTGCCAGCAGCTTAGCGTCAGCGGAGACCCAGTACTTC. Residues: CASSLASAETQYF.

This clonotype was observed at least ten times. In nucleotides, the CDR3 is TGTGCCAGCAGCGGAAACTCCGGGACTAGCGCGGGGAATGAGCAGTTCTTC. Encoded protein: CASSGNSGTSAGNEQFF. V is TRBV9 and J is TRBJ2-1; 10 positions agree with TRBD2. The ends lost 3 bases at V and 7 bases at J; junction bases unmatched: 13. The length of the CDR3 is 17 residues. Germline values: CDR1 SGDLS, CDR2 YYNGEE.

This chain uses TRBV20-1 with TRBJ1-1; TRBD1 aligns across 7 bases. V shed 5 bases and J 1 base; nucleotides not matched to a gene: 4. CDR1 is DFQATT, CDR2 SNEGSKA, per germline (reference sequence). The CDR3 is 13 amino acids. The CDR3 spells CSADRVGNTEAFF. In DNA, the CDR3 is TGCAGTGCTGACAGGGTCGGGAACACTGAAGCTTTCTTT.

This clonotype was seen at least ten times. This rearrangement joins TRBV6-5 to TRBJ1-1; TRBD1 is a possible D gene (5 bases). CDR3 length: 14 residues. Germline-derived CDR1 and CDR2 are MNHEY and SVGAGI. V lost 6 bases and J 5 bases, leaving 16 bases between the germline ends. CDR3 bases: TGTGCCAGCAGCTCGGGGAGGGGTAGTACTGAAGCTTTCTTT. This translates into CASSSGRGSTEAFF.

This clonotype was detected a few times. This chain links TRBV7-6 with TRBJ2-1, with 7 nucleotides matching TRBD1. CDR3 length: 17 amino acids. The germline V gene has CDR1 SGHVS and CDR2 FNYEAQ. V lost 5 bases, J lost 0 bases, and 10 bases stayed unmatched. In DNA, the CDR3 is TGTGCCAGCAGCCCCGGGACAGCGTTTTACTCCTACAATGAGCAGTTCTTC. Protein product: CASSPGTAFYSYNEQFF. Based on the CDR3 plus reference TRBV7-6 and TRBJ2-1, the full variable domain is GAGVSQSPRYKVTKRGQDVALRCDPISGHVSLYWYRQALGQGPEFLTYFNYEAQQDKSGLPNDRFSAERPEGSISTLTIQRTEQRDSAMYRCASSPGTAFYSYNEQFFGPGTRLTVL.

CDR3 loop: CASSPGITGGMNTEAFF. In DNA, the CDR3 is TGCGCCAGCAGCCCGGGGATCACAGGGGGCATGAACACTGAAGCTTTCTTT. The chain employs TRBV5-1 and TRBJ1-1, with 9 positions matching TRBD1. With V trimmed by 4 bases and J by 0 bases, 10 bases remained unmatched. Germline CDR1 SGHRS, CDR2 YFSETQ. The CDR3 sequence is 17 residues long.